Detailed here is one T cell receptor beta chain. Its antigen is unknown. Per-base quality was not reported, and no clone a single base away is much larger than it. Library preparation employed RT-PCR. Sequencing was carried out with an Illumina HiSeq 2500. Using fastp at Q25 and MiXCR, TCRdb reprocessed the public reads and kept productive beta chains. Here each entry gathers all rows of one CDR3 protein and keeps the most common genes and DNA. The sample table holds approximately 530,000 distinct CDR3 sequences, of which 7.6% were seen once. The top ten clones comprise roughly 13% of the sample. The data stem from a study of response to subunit inactivated influenza vaccine (dated by TCRdb to between 2017 and 2018). Regarding the research as a whole: To follow how T cells responded to a trivalent subunit inactivated influenza vaccine, the researchers relied on deep quantitative profiling of the T cell receptor repertoire. Findings and caveats that apply to the study as a whole: The authors proposed that each seasonal influenza vaccination may bring in only a limited number of new T cells.

CDR1 and CDR2 (DFQATT, SNEGSKA) derive from the germline V gene (reference sequence). The V and J ends are trimmed by 1 base and 5 bases, leaving 9 bases between them. The CDR3 runs 13 residues from the cysteine to the phenylalanine. The entry retains the CDR3 DNA only, 39 bases that are in frame from base 1. Sample: PBMCs from blood, taken less than 30 months after vaccination. This TCR came from a man aged 50-75 years who received an inactivated influenza vaccine. Donor details come from another sample of the same person, matched by shared clones. In this chain, TRBV20-1 is recombined with TRBJ1-5; no D gene can be assigned with confidence. The nucleotide sequence is TGCAGTGCTAGAGGGGTCATGCATCAGCCCCAGCATTTT. Its protein reads: CSARGVMHQPQHF.